Following are 13 T cell receptor beta chains from one sample sequenced in a study of graft-versus-host responses after intestinal transplantation (dated by TCRdb to the early 2020s). Sample time point, as interpreted from the label and publication: cells obtained before transplantation from donor or recipient. No antigen has been identified for these receptors. The method was the immunoSEQ multiplex PCR assay. TCRdb obtained this table from immuneACCESS and retained in-frame rearrangements with V and J assigned. These tables miss some clones; where compared with another copy, unresolved V genes account for less than half of the shortfall, and the remainder is unexplained. Here the sample has about 50,000 clones; 92% occur a single time. The ten largest clones capture approximately 2.7% of the sample. Sequenced material: unstimulated CD4+ T cells sorted from spleen or lymph node cells, taken before transplant. These receptors all come from a human donor who was the organ donor for an intestinal transplant.

The genes are TRBV4-3 and TRBJ2-7; 8 bases align to TRBD2. Germline assignment: CDR1 LGHNA and CDR2 YSLEER. J gave up 3 bases and V 4 bases, and 8 bases lay outside the gene matches. CDR3 size: 15 residues. In nucleotides, the CDR3 is TGCGCCAGCAGCCTCAAGCGGGAGATAGGCTACGAGCAGTACTTC. As protein: CASSLKREIGYEQYF.

The genes are TRBV6-5 and TRBJ2-1, with D perhaps matching TRBD1 or TRBD2 (5 bases each). Trimming cost V 8 bases and J 2 bases, with 13 bases left between them. Germline V gene sequence: CDR1 MNHEY, CDR2 SVGAGI. The CDR3 has 14 residues. The CDR3 nucleotides read TGTGCCAGCGGGCCCGAGGGGCCCTACAATGAGCAGTTCTTC. Protein product: CASGPEGPYNEQFF.

This clone appeared once. The chain recombines TRBV7-2 with TRBJ1-2; D gene unclear. CDR3 size: 14 residues. Germline CDR1 and CDR2: SGHTA and FQGNSA. V was cut by 1 base and J by 4 bases, with 10 bases left in between. The CDR3 region has the DNA TGTGCCAGCAGCTTAGTCGAGGGCGGCTATGGCTACACCTTC. It specifies CASSLVEGGYGYTF.

The chain is built from TRBV2 and TRBJ2-3; D is uncertain. The V gene's germline CDR1 is SNHLY and CDR2 FYNNEI. V was cut by 3 bases and J by 5 bases, with 3 bases left in between. CDR3 length equals 11 residues. The chain's CDR3 is CASSEGDTQYF. In nucleotides, the CDR3 is TGTGCCAGCAGTGAGGGAGATACGCAGTATTTT.

This sequence joins TRBV14 and TRBJ2-2; D is undetermined. Trimming left V 1 base short and J 0 bases short, with 9 bases between. From germline, CDR1 is SGHDN and CDR2 FVKESK. This CDR3 region has 16 residues. The CDR3 coding sequence is TGTGCCAGCAGCCAAGTCTCCGCGGCGAACACCGGGGAGCTGTTTTTT. Encoded protein: CASSQVSAANTGELFF.

The V and J genes are TRBV6-6 and TRBJ2-7, with TRBD1 identical over 9 bases. CDR1 is MNHNY, CDR2 SVGAGI, per germline (reference sequence). The CDR3 loop spans 15 amino acids. V was clipped by 7 bases and J by 3 bases; unmatched bases: 10. The DNA of the CDR3 is TGTGCCAGCACCAGTCCCGGGACAGGGTTCTACGAGCAGTACTTC. Protein: CASTSPGTGFYEQYF.

This clone was observed a few times. The genes are TRBV21-1 and TRBJ2-7. TRBV21-1 is marked as a pseudogene. The CDR3 is 14 amino acids. CDR3 region: CASSKGEQYYEQYF. CDR3 nucleotide sequence: TGTGCCAGCAGCAAAGGCGAACAATACTACGAGCAGTACTTC.

This chain connects TRBV7-2 to TRBJ2-7; D gene uncertain. The CDR3 sequence is 12 residues long. The V gene lost 3 bases and the J gene lost 4 bases, with 7 bases spanning the gap. CDR1 is SGHTA and CDR2 is FQGNSA in the germline V gene. The CDR3 sequence is CASSFYGYEQYF. CDR3 in DNA: TGTGCCAGCAGCTTTTACGGATACGAGCAGTACTTC.

The chain joins TRBV11-2 to TRBJ2-3; 7 nucleotides agree with TRBD2. The CDR3 consists of 15 residues. Germline CDR1 is SGHAT and CDR2 is FQNNGV. V dropped 0 bases and J dropped 0; count of bases not matched to a gene: 0. CDR3 amino acids: CASSLDSGSTDTQYF. The DNA for the CDR3 is TGTGCCAGCAGCTTAGATAGCGGGAGCACAGATACGCAGTATTTT.

As to this clone: Other DNA sequences of this sample code for an identical CDR3. The V call is TRBV6-6, the J call TRBJ2-2; D may be TRBD2 (6 bases). This CDR3 has 14 residues. Germline V gives CDR1 MNHNY, CDR2 SVGAGI (reference sequence). The V and J ends lost 2 bases and 6 bases respectively, with 10 bases between them. Here the CDR3 reads CASSYGPGAGELFF. DNA for the CDR3: TGTGCCAGCAGTTACGGGCCGGGGGCCGGGGAGCTGTTTTTT.

This clone was recorded only once. This chain links TRBV20-1 with TRBJ1-2; tentatively, D is TRBD1 (5 bases). Trimming took off 0 bases at V and 7 bases at J, with 6 bases between the two ends. From germline, CDR1 is DFQATT and CDR2 SNEGSKA (reference sequence). The CDR3 loop spans 11 amino acids. CDR3 protein: CSARDGGGYTF. CDR3 nucleotide sequence: TGCAGTGCTAGAGATGGGGGTGGCTACACCTTC.

The chain has TRBV4-3 and TRBJ2-7; 11 nucleotides agree with TRBD2. Trimming took 1 base from V and 0 from J; bases not matched to a gene: 5. Germline values: CDR1 LGHNA, CDR2 YSLEER. The CDR3 consists of 17 residues. The CDR3 region has the DNA TGCGCCAGCAGCCAAGTGTTACTAGCGGGGGCCTCCTACGAGCAGTACTTC. Its protein is CASSQVLLAGASYEQYF.

Comments on this clone: The sample carries other DNA sequences with the same CDR3. This chain links TRBV7-2 with TRBJ2-1; possibly TRBD2 for D (6 bases). V was shortened by 0 bases and J by 4 bases, with 7 bases between the two germline ends. The CDR3 runs to 14 residues. Germline CDR1 is SGHTA and CDR2 is FQGNSA. The CDR3 reads CASSLAGGYNEQFF. In DNA, the CDR3 is TGTGCCAGCAGCTTAGCGGGAGGATACAATGAGCAGTTCTTC. Combining the CDR3 with reference TRBV7-2 and TRBJ2-1 gives the whole variable domain GAGVSQSPSNKVTEKGKDVELRCDPISGHTALYWYRQSLGQGLEFLIYFQGNSAPDKSGLPSDRFSAERTGGSVSTLTIQRTQQEDSAVYLCASSLAGGYNEQFFGPGTRLTVL.